Following are 14 T cell receptor beta chains from one sample sequenced in a study of naive and memory T cell subsets. Amplification of ligated cDNA took four PCR rounds with SP2 and nested alpha and beta constant primers. A single record per CDR3 protein comes from TCRdb applying MiXCR to the 5' RACE reads. The sample records roughly 60,000 distinct CDR3 sequences, roughly 6.7% being singletons. The library had UMIs added by 3' ligation of an oligonucleotide to TCR cDNA. These receptors originate from a male donor in good health.

This clonotype was seen at least ten times. The V call is TRBV9, the J call TRBJ2-5; TRBD2 aligns across 14 bases. CDR1 SGDLS and CDR2 YYNGEE come from the germline V gene. Trimming took 0 bases from V and 0 from J; bases not matched to a gene: 13. The CDR3 spans 21 residues. CDR3 sequence (DNA): TGTGCCAGCAGCGTAGGGGAGATTTTGGGACTAGCGGGAGCTTACCAAGAGACCCAGTACTTC. It codes for CASSVGEILGLAGAYQETQYF.

This chain joins TRBV12-3 or TRBV12-4 and TRBJ2-5, with 9 bases that match TRBD2. The ends lost 6 bases at V and 5 bases at J; junction bases unmatched: 7. The length of the CDR3 is 14 residues. The CDR3 loop is CASRPTSGGETQYF. The CDR3 DNA reads TGTGCCAGCAGACCGACTAGCGGAGGGGAGACCCAGTACTTC.

The V gene is TRBV10-3, the J gene TRBJ1-2; D ambiguous. V lost 6 bases and J 1 base, leaving 15 bases between the germline ends. Germline CDR1 and CDR2: ENHRY and SYGVKD. There are 15 residues in the CDR3. The CDR3 loop is CAISQGPPVNYGYTF. In nucleotides, the CDR3 is TGTGCCATCAGCCAAGGACCACCCGTTAACTATGGCTACACCTTC.

The chain carries TRBV5-4 and TRBJ2-7, with 10 bases that match TRBD1. The length of the CDR3 is 18 residues. Germline V CDR1 and CDR2: SGHNT, YYREEE (reference sequence). J gave up 0 bases and V 2 bases, and 11 bases lay outside the gene matches. CDR3 amino acids: CASSLGMMGTGDSYEQYF. The CDR3 coding sequence is TGTGCCAGCAGCTTAGGAATGATGGGGACAGGGGACTCCTACGAGCAGTACTTC.

This clonotype showed up just a few times. The chain recombines TRBV6-6 with TRBJ1-4, with D unclear. Trimming stripped 6 bases from V and 8 bases from J, with 7 bases between. The CDR3 is made up of 11 amino acids. Germline CDR1 is MNHNY and CDR2 is SVGAGI (reference sequence). In DNA form, the CDR3 reads TGTGCCAGCAGAACAAAGGAAAAACTGTTTTTT. It translates to CASRTKEKLFF.

This clonotype appeared many times. The rearrangement uses TRBV6-1 and TRBJ2-7; D remains unclear. V lost 0 bases, J lost 1 base, and 7 bases lay in between. The CDR3 has 14 amino acids. Per germline, CDR1 MNHNS and CDR2 SASEGT. CDR3 region: CASSEASVSYEQYF. CDR3 DNA sequence: TGTGCCAGCAGTGAAGCGTCAGTTTCCTACGAGCAGTACTTC.

CDR3 sequence: CASMGRSPNEKLFF. For the CDR3, the DNA is TGTGCCAGTATGGGGAGGAGTCCTAATGAAAAACTGTTTTTT. The rearrangement links TRBV19 to TRBJ1-4; D ambiguous. Trimming shortened V by 7 bases and J by 3 bases, and 12 bases separated the two germline ends. This CDR3 is 14 amino acids long. CDR1 and CDR2 (germline): LNHDA, SQIVND (reference sequence).

By sample fraction, this clonotype is medium-sized (0.01 to 0.1%). V usage is TRBV20-1 and J usage is TRBJ2-1; unclear D gene. Germline CDR1 and CDR2: DFQATT and SNEGSKA (reference sequence). The V end lost 0 bases, the J end lost 0 bases, and 9 bases lay between the germline ends. This CDR3 comprises 15 residues. The CDR3, as DNA: TGCAGTGCTAGAGATGTCGCCAGCTCCTACAATGAGCAGTTCTTC. Translation: CSARDVASSYNEQFF.

This chain links TRBV3-1 with TRBJ2-5; unclear D gene. The germline V gene encodes CDR1 LGHDT and CDR2 YNNKEL (reference sequence). V lost 1 base, J lost 4 bases, and 16 bases lay in between. This CDR3 comprises 16 residues. The CDR3 protein is CASSQGGLAQVETQYF. Here the CDR3 DNA reads TGTGCCAGCAGCCAAGGTGGCCTCGCCCAAGTAGAGACCCAGTACTTC.

The rearrangement uses TRBV7-8 and TRBJ2-1; TRBD2 matches 7 bases. Germline V gives CDR1 SGHVS, CDR2 FQNEAQ. The CDR3 covers 13 residues. V trimming: 1 base; J trimming: 15 bases; junction bases outside the gene matches: 9. The CDR3 protein is CASSLEAGAVPFF. The CDR3, as DNA: TGTGCCAGCAGCTTAGAGGCGGGAGCTGTGCCGTTCTTC. The full variable domain, in which reference TRBV7-8 and TRBJ2-1 provide the parts outside the CDR3, is GAGVSQSPRYKVAKRGQDVALRCDPISGHVSLFWYQQALGQGPEFLTYFQNEAQLDKSGLPSDRFFAERPEGSVSTLKIQRTQQEDSAVYLCASSLEAGAVPFFGPGTRLTVL.

Notes on this clonotype: A single base separates this from a much larger clone, so it may be a read error. The V and J genes are TRBV5-1 and TRBJ1-1; 9 bases are a match to TRBD1. Looked up from germline, CDR1 is SGHRS and CDR2 is YFSETQ. CDR3 size: 14 residues. The chain's CDR3 is CASSSQGAGTEDFF. The CDR3 nucleotides read TGCGCCAGCAGCTCACAGGGGGCCGGGACTGAAGATTTCTTT.

The chain joins TRBV2 to TRBJ2-1; TRBD2 might be the D (5 bases). Germline V gene lookup returns CDR1 SNHLY and CDR2 FYNNEI. The V end lost 1 base, the J end lost 4 bases, and 5 bases lay between the germline ends. The CDR3 totals 13 residues. The CDR3, as DNA: TGTGCCAGCAGTGAAGGGACTTACAATGAGCAGTTCTTC. This sequence encodes CASSEGTYNEQFF.

Worth noting for this clonotype: With a much larger clone just one base away, this may be a read error. This chain connects TRBV9 to TRBJ2-1; 7 nucleotides align to TRBD1. From germline, CDR1 is SGDLS and CDR2 YYNGEE. Unmatched junction bases numbered 8, after V lost 3 bases and J lost 8 bases. The length of the CDR3 is 14 residues. The DNA for the CDR3 is TGTGCCAGCAGCGACGGGACAGTCGGGGATGAGCAGTTCTTC. This sequence encodes CASSDGTVGDEQFF.

This clonotype has ten or more counts. This sequence joins TRBV12-3 or TRBV12-4 and TRBJ2-7; D could derive from TRBD1 or TRBD2 (5 bases each). V was clipped by 3 bases and J by 9 bases, with 12 bases between them. The CDR3 length is 12 residues. CDR3 residues: CASSLGEMGQYF. The CDR3 DNA reads TGTGCCAGCAGTTTGGGGGAAATGGGGCAGTACTTC.